This is a list of T cell receptor beta chains from one sample in a study of CD8 T cells in ankylosing spondylitis. TCRdb passed the 5' RACE reads through MiXCR, listing each CDR3 protein once. The sample lists more than 600,000 distinct CDR3 sequences, roughly 19% seen once, with under 20% in the top ten. Input material: blood, either unsorted or a sorted T cell fraction (not recorded which). The origin of the receptors is a male donor with ankylosing spondylitis. CDR3s include the opening cysteine and the closing phenylalanine or tryptophan. The D gene is left open where the match is weak. Not all rows give a size; the values are once, few, many and, for expanded clones, a class.

length	V	D	J	size	DNA	CDR3
14	TRBV24-1	TRBD2	TRBJ2-5	once	TGTGCCGCGTCGACTAGCGGGAGACGGGAGACCCAGTACTTC	CAASTSGRRETQYF
14	TRBV20-1	TRBD1	TRBJ1-1	.	TGCAGTGCTAGGAGACAGGGGCTGAACACTGAAGCTTTCTTT	CSARRQGLNTEAFF
14	TRBV20-1	TRBD2	TRBJ2-7	few	TGCAGTGCGAGACAATTCGGGGGGACCTACGAGCAGTACTTC	CSARQFGGTYEQYF
14	TRBV19	.	TRBJ2-2	.	TGTGCCAGTAGTATAGTTCCAGGGGAGGGGGAGCTGTTTTTT	CASSIVPGEGELFF
13	TRBV6-5	.	TRBJ1-5	few	TGTGCCAGCAGTTACTCGATATTTCAGCCCCAGCATTTT	CASSYSIFQPQHF
16	TRBV6-1	.	TRBJ1-1	.	TGTGCCAGCACCCCAAACTGGGGCTATGCGAACACTGAAGCTTTCTTT	CASTPNWGYANTEAFF
15	TRBV4-1	TRBD2	TRBJ2-1	few	TGCGCCAGCAGCCAAGTCGCGGGAGAGTACAATGAGCAGTTCTTC	CASSQVAGEYNEQFF
14	TRBV6-1	TRBD1	TRBJ1-2	few	TGTGCCAGCAGATTGGACAGGGGGCGTAGTGGCTACACCTTC	CASRLDRGRSGYTF
16	TRBV10-3	.	TRBJ2-1	.	TGTGCCATCAGTGACAGTCCGGGTACCACCTACAATGAGCAGTTCTTC	CAISDSPGTTYNEQFF
14	TRBV12-3/TRBV12-4	.	TRBJ2-1	many	TGTGCCAGCAGGCAGACTAGCTCCTACAATGAGCAGTTCTTC	CASRQTSSYNEQFF
15	TRBV7-2	TRBD1	TRBJ1-1	few	TGTGCCAGCAGCCTCTCACCCGGGACAGGGACTGAAGCTTTCTTT	CASSLSPGTGTEAFF
16	TRBV7-6	.	TRBJ1-6	.	TGTGCCAGCAGCTTCACAGGTCCTGCAATTGATTCACCCCTCCACTTT	CASSFTGPAIDSPLHF
17	TRBV5-6	TRBD1	TRBJ1-4	few	TGTGCCAGCAGCTTGGGGACAGGGGGCGCCTATCCCGAAAAACTGTTTTTT	CASSLGTGGAYPEKLFF
14	TRBV7-8	.	TRBJ1-1	few	TGTGCCAGCACCCGAAACCGGGGGAACACTGAAGCTTTCTTT	CASTRNRGNTEAFF
12	TRBV5-4	.	TRBJ2-3	.	TGTGCCAGCAGCTTGGTTATGGATACGCAGTATTTT	CASSLVMDTQYF
15	TRBV6-1	TRBD2	TRBJ2-1	.	TGTGCCAGCAGAGAGGCTAGCGGGTACTACAATGAGCAGTTCTTC	CASREASGYYNEQFF